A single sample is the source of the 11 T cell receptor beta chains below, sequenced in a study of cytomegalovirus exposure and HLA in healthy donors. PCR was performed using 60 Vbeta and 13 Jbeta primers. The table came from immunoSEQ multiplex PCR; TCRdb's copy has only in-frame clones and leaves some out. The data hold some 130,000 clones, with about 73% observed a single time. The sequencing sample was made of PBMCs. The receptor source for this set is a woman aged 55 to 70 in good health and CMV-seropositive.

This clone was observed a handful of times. The CDR3 DNA sequence: TGTGCCAGCAGCGTAGGCCTAACCACCGGGGAGCTGTTTTTT. Its protein is CASSVGLTTGELFF. The V call is TRBV9, the J call TRBJ2-2; the D is unclear. This CDR3 region has 14 residues. Germline CDR1 and CDR2: SGDLS and YYNGEE. V was cut by 0 bases and J by 4 bases, with 7 bases left in between.

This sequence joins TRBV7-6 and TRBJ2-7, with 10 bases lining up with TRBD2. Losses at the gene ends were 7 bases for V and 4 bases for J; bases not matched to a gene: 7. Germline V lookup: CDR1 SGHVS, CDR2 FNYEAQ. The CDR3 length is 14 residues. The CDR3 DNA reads TGTGCCAGCAACTCAGCGGGAGGGCCGTACGAGCAGTACTTC. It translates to CASNSAGGPYEQYF.

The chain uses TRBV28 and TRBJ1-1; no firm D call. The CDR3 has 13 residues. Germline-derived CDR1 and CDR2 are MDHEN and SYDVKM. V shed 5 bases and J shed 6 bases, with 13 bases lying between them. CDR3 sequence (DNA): TGTGCCAGCAGTGAGCAGGTACGCGCTGAAGCTTTCTTT. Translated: CASSEQVRAEAFF.

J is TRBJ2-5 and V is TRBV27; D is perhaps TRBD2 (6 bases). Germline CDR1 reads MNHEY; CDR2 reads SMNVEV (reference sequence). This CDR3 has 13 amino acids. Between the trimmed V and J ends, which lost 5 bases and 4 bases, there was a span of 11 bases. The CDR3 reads CASSSGPRETQYF. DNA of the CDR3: TGTGCCAGCAGTAGCGGGCCCCGAGAGACCCAGTACTTC.

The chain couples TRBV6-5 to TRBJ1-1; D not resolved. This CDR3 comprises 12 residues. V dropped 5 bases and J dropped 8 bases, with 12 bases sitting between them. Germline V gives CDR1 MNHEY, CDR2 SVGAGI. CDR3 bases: TGTGCCAGCAGTCTCCCCCCGGGGGAAGCTTTCTTT. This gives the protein CASSLPPGEAFF.

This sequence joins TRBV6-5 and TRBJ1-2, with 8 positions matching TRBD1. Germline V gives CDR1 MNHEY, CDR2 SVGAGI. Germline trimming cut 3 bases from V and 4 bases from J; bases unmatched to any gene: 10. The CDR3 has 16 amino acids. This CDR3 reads CASSYFARGPAYGYTF. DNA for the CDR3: TGTGCCAGCAGTTATTTTGCCAGGGGGCCCGCCTATGGCTACACCTTC.

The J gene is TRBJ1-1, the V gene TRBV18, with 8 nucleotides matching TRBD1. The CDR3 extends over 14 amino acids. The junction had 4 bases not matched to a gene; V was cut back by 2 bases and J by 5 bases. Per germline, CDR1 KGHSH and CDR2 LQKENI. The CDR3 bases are TGTGCCAGCTCACCAGACAGGGGTCGAACTGAAGCTTTCTTT. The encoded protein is CASSPDRGRTEAFF.

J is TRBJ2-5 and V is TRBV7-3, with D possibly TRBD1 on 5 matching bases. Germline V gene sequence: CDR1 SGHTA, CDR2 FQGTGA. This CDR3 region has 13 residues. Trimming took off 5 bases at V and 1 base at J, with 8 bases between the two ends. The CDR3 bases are TGTGCCAGCAGCACAGGATTCCAAGAGACCCAGTACTTC. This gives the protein CASSTGFQETQYF.

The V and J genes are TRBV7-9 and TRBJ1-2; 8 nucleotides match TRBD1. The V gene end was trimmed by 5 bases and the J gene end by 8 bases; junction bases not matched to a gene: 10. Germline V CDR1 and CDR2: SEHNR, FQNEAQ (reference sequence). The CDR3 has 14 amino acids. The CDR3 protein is CASSQSKGQEGYTF. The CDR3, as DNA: TGTGCCAGCAGCCAATCAAAGGGACAGGAAGGCTACACCTTC.

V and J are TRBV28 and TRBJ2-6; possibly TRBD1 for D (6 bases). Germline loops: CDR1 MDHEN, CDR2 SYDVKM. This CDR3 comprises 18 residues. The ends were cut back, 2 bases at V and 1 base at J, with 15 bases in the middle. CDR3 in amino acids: CASSLGSGVWSGANVLTF. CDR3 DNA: TGTGCCAGCAGTTTAGGTTCAGGGGTGTGGTCTGGGGCCAACGTCCTGACTTTC.

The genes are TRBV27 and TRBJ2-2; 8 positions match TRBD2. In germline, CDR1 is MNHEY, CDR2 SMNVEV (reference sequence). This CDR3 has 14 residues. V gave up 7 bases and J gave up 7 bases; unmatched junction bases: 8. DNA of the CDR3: TGTGCCAGCAAATTAGCGGGAAGTATCGGGGAGCTGTTTTTT. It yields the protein CASKLAGSIGELFF.